The TCR beta chain under discussion was sequenced for a study of blood T cell repertoires in COVID-19. Looking at the study overall: COVID-19 samples, acute and convalescent, were from the United States, Italy and Spain. The cDNA or gDNA used as material had been derived from T cells, B-cell-depleted T cells, or PBMCs.

Per the original methods: Reference gene primer amplification gave estimated nucleated cell counts. TCRdb's copy holds only in-frame clones and misses some; the assay was immunoSEQ multiplex PCR. Clone size and the V and J calls come from that table; the DNA yielded D and trimming. Of about 300,000 clones in the sample, more than 70% were seen once. V was shortened by 3 bases and J by 0 bases, with 11 bases between the two germline ends. The germline gives CDR1 SGHVS, CDR2 FQNEAQ. The CDR3 runs to 16 residues. J is TRBJ1-4 and V is TRBV7-8, with D unresolved. Material for sequencing was peripheral blood. The TCR sequence derives from a young man who had recovered from COVID-19. The CDR3 spells CASSFEYSATNEKLFF. CDR3 bases: TGTGCCAGCAGCTTTGAATACAGTGCAACTAATGAAAAACTGTTTTTT.